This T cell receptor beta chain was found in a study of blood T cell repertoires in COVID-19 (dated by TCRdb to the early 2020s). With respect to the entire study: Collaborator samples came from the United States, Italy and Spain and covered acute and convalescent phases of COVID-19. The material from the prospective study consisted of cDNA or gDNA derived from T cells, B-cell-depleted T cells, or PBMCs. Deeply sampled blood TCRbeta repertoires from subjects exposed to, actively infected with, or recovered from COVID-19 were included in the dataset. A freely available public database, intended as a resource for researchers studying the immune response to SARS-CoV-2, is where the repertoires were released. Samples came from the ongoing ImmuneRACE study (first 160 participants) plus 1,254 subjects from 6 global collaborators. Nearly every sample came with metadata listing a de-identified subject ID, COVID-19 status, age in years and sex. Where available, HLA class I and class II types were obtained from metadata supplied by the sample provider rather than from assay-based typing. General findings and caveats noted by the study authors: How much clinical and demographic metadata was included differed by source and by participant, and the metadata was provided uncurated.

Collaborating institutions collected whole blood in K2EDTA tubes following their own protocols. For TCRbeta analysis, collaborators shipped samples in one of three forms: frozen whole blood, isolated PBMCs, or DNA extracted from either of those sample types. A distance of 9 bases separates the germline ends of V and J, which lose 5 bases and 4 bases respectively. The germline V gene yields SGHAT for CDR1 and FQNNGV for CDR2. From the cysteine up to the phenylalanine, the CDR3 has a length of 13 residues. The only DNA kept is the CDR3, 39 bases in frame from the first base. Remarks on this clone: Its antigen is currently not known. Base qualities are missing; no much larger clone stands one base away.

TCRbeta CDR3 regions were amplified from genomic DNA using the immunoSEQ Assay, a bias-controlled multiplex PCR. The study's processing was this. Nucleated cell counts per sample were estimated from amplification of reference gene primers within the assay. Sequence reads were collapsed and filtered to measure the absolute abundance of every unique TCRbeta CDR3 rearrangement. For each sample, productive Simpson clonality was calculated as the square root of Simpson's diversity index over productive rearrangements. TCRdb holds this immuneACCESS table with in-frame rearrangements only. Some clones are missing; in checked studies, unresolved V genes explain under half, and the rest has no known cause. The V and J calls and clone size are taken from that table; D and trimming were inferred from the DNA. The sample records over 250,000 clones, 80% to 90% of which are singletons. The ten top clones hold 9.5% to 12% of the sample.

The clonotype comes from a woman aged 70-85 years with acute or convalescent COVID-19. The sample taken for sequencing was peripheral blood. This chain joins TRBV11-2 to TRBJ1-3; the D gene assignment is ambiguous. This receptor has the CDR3 CASSKTTGNTIYF. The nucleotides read TGTGCCAGCAGCAAGACAACCGGAAACACCATATATTTT.